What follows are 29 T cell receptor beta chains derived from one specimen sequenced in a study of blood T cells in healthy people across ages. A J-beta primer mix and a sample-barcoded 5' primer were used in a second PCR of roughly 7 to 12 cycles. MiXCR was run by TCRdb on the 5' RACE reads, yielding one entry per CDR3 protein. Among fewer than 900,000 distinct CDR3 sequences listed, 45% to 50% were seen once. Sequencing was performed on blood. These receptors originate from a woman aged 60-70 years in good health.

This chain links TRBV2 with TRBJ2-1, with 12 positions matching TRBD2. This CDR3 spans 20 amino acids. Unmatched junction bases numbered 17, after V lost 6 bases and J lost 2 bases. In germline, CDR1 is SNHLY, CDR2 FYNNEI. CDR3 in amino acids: CASSRRPGRTSGNTYNEQFF. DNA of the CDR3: TGTGCCAGCAGCCGGCGCCCAGGGAGGACTAGCGGGAACACCTACAATGAGCAGTTCTTC.

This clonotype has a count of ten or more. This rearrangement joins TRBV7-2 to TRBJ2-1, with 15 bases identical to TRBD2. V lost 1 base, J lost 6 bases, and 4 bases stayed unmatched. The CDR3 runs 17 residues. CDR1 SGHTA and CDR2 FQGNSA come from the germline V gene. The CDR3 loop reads CASSLEGGLAGGNEQFF. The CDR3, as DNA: TGTGCCAGCAGCTTAGAGGGGGGACTAGCGGGAGGCAATGAGCAGTTCTTC.

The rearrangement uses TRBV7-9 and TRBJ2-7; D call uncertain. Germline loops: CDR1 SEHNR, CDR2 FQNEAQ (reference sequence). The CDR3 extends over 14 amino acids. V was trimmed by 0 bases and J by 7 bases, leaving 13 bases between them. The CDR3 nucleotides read TGTGCCAGCAGCTTAGCCGGCTTCTACAATGAGCAGTACTTC. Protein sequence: CASSLAGFYNEQYF.

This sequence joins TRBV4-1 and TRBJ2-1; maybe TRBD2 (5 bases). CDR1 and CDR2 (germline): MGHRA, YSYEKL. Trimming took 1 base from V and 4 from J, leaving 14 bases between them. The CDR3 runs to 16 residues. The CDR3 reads CASSQGVGRTYNEQFF. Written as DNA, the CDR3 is TGCGCCAGCAGCCAAGGAGTAGGGCGGACTTACAATGAGCAGTTCTTC.

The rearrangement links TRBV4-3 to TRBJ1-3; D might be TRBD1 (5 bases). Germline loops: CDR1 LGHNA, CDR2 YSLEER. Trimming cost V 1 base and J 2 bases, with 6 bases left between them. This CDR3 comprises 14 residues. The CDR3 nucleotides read TGCGCCAGCAGCCAAGTAGGGGCTGGAAACACCATATATTTT. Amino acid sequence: CASSQVGAGNTIYF.

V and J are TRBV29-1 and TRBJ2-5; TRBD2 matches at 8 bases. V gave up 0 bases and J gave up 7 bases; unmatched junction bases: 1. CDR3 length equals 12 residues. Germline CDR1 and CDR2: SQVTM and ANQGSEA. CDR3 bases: TGCAGCGTTGAAGATCGGGGGGGGACCCAGTACTTC. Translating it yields CSVEDRGGTQYF.

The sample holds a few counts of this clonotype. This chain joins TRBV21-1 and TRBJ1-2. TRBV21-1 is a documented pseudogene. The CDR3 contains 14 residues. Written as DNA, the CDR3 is TGTGCCAGCAGCAAAGGGAAGGGCCCATATGGCTACACCTTC. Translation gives CASSKGKGPYGYTF.

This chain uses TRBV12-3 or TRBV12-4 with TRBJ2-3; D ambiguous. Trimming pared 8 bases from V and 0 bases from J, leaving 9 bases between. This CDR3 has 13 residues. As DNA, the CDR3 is TGTGCCAGCCGACTCAGTAGCACAGATACGCAGTATTTT. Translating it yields CASRLSSTDTQYF.

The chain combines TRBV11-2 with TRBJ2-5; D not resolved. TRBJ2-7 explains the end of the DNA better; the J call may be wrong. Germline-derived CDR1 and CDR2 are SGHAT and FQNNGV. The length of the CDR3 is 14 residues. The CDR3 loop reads CASNPSLSGYEQYF. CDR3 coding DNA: TGTGCCAGCAACCCCAGCCTAAGTGGTTACGAGCAGTACTTC.

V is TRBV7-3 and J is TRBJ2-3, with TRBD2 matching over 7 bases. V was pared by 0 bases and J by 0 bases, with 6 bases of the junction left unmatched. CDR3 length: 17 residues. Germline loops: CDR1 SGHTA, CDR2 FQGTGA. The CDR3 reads CASSLTASGSSTDTQYF. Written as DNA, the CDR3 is TGTGCCAGCAGCTTAACCGCTAGCGGTTCTAGCACAGATACGCAGTATTTT.

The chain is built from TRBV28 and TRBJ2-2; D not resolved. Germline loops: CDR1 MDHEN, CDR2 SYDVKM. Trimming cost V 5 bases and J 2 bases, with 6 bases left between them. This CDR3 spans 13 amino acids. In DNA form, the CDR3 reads TGTGCCAGCAGTAACGGAAACACCGGGGAGCTGTTTTTT. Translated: CASSNGNTGELFF.

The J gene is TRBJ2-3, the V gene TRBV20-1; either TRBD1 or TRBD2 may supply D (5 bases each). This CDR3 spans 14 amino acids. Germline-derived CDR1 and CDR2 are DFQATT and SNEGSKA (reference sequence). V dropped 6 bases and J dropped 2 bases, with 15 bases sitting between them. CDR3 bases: TGCAGTGCCACGGGGCTACTCTACACAGATACGCAGTATTTT. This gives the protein CSATGLLYTDTQYF.

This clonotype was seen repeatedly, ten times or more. Here the CDR3 DNA reads TGTGCCAGCAGCGTAGGAGACAGGGGGATCTATGGCTACACCTTC. Translation gives CASSVGDRGIYGYTF. The V and J genes are TRBV9 and TRBJ1-2; 9 nucleotides align to TRBD1. V lost 0 bases, J lost 4 bases, and 4 bases stayed unmatched. The CDR3 is 15 residues long. The germline CDR1 and CDR2 sequences are SGDLS and YYNGEE.

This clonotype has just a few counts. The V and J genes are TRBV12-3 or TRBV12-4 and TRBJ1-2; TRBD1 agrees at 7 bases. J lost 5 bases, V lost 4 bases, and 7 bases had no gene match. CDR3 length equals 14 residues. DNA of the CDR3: TGTGCCAGCAGTTGGGGGTCGACAGGGTATGGCTACACCTTC. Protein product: CASSWGSTGYGYTF.

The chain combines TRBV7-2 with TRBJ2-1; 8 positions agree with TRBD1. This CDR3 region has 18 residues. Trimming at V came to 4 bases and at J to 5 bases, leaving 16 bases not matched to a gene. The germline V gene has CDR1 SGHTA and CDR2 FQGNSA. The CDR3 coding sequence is TGTGCCAGCAGCTCATCAATACGACTGGGGACAGGAGACAATGAGCAGTTCTTC. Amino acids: CASSSSIRLGTGDNEQFF.

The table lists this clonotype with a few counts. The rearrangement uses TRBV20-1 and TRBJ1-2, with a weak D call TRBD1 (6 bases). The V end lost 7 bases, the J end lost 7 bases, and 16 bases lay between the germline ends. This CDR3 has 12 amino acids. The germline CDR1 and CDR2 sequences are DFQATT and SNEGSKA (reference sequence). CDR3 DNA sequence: TGCAGTGTAGACGAACAGGGTCTTGGCTACACCTTC. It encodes CSVDEQGLGYTF.

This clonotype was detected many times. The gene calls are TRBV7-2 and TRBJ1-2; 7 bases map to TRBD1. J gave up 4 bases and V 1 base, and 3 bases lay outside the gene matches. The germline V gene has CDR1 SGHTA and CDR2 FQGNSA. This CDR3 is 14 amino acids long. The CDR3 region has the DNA TGTGCCAGCAGCTTAGAGACAGGGCCCTATGGCTACACCTTC. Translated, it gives CASSLETGPYGYTF.

CDR3 sequence: CASSVVKGTGYTF. The CDR3 DNA reads as TGTGCCAGCAGCGTAGTTAAAGGTACCGGCTACACCTTC. This chain links TRBV9 with TRBJ1-2; D is undetermined. Trimming pared 0 bases from V and 8 bases from J, leaving 11 bases between. CDR1 is SGDLS, CDR2 YYNGEE, per germline. The CDR3 runs 13 residues. The full variable domain, its missing parts supplied by reference TRBV9 and TRBJ1-2, is DSGVTQTPKHLITATGQRVTLRCSPRSGDLSVYWYQQSLDQGLQFLIQYYNGEERAKGNILERFSAQQFPDLHSELNLSSLELGDSALYFCASSVVKGTGYTFGSGTRLTVV.

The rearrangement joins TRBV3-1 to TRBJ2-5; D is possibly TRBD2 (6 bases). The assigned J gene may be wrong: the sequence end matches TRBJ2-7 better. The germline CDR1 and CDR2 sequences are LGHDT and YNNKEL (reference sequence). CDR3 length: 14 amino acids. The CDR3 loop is CASSWVGRSNEQYF. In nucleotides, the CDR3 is TGTGCCAGCAGCTGGGTCGGGAGAAGCAACGAGCAGTACTTC.

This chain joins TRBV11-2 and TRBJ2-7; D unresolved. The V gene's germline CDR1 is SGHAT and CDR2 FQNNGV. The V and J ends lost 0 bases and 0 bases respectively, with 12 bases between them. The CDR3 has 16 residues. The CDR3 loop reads CASSLDRSRTSYEQYF. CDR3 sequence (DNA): TGTGCCAGCAGCTTAGATAGGAGCAGGACCTCCTACGAGCAGTACTTC.

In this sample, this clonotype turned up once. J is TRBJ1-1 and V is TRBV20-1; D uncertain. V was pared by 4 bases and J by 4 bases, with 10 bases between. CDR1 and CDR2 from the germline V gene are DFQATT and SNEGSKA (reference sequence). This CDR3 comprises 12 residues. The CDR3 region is CSATTLGTEAFF. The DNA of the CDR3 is TGCAGTGCTACTACCCTGGGCACTGAAGCTTTCTTT.

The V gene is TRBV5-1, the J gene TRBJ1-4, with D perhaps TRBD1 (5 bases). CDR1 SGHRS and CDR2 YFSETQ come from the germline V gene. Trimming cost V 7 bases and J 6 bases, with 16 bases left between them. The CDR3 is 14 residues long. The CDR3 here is CASGTGGEDEKLFF. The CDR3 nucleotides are TGCGCCAGCGGGACGGGGGGTGAAGATGAAAAACTGTTTTTT.

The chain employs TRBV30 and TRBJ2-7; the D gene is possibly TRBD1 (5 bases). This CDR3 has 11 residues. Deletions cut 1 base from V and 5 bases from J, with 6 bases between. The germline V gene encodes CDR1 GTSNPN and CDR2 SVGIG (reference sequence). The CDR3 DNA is TGTGCCTGGAGTGGGGGCCACGAGCAGTACTTC. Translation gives CAWSGGHEQYF.

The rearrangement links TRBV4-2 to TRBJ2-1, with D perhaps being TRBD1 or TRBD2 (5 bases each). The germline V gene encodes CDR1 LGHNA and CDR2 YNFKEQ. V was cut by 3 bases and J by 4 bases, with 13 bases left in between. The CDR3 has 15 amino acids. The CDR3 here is CASSHKGPGYNEQFF. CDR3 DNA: TGTGCCAGCAGCCACAAGGGACCGGGGTACAATGAGCAGTTCTTC.

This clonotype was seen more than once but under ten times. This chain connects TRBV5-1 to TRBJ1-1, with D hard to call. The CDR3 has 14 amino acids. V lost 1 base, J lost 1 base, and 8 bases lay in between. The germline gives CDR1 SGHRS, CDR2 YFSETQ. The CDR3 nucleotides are TGCGCCAGCAGCTTGATCCGGGCGAACACTGAAGCTTTCTTT. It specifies CASSLIRANTEAFF.

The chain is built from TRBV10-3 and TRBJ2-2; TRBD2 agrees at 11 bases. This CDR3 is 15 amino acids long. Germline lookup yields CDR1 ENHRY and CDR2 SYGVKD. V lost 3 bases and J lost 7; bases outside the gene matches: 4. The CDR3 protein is CAISERGLAVGELFF. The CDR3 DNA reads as TGTGCCATCAGTGAAAGGGGACTAGCGGTCGGGGAGCTGTTTTTT.

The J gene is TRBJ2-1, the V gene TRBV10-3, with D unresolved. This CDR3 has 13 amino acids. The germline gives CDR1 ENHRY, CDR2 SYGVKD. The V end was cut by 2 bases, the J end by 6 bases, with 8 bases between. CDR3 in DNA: TGTGCCATCAGTGAGCAAGAGATCAATGAGCAGTTCTTC. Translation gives CAISEQEINEQFF.

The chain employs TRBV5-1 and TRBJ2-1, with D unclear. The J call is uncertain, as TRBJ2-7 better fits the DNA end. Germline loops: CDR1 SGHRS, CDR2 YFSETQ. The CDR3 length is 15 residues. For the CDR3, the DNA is TGCGCCAGCAGCCCCGCCCGGAGCTCCTACAATGAGCAGTACTTC. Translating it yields CASSPARSSYNEQYF.

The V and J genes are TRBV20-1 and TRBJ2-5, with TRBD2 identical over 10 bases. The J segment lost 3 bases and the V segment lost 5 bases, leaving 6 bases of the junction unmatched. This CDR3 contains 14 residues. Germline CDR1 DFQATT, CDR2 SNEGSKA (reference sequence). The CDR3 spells CSAGAGGPKETQYF. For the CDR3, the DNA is TGCAGTGCTGGAGCGGGAGGGCCGAAAGAGACCCAGTACTTC.